The rows below give T cell receptor beta chains drawn from one sample of a study of OX40 agonist ivuxolimab in advanced cancers. The protocol was immunoSEQ multiplex PCR, while the TCRdb copy is restricted to in-frame clones and leaves out a portion. The repertoire holds around 11,000 clones, about 76% seen once, with about a third in the top ten. The sequences come from CD4+ or CD8+ T cells sorted from blood, collected in a trial of the OX40 agonist ivuxolimab. Receptors were obtained from an adult with an advanced solid tumor such as melanoma, head and neck, liver or kidney cancer. CDR3s include the opening cysteine and the closing phenylalanine or tryptophan. D genes are given only for firm matches. Some rows mark clone size as missing; the rest say once, few, many or name a class of expanded clone.

J: TRBJ1-1; D: -; size: -; V: TRBV6-6; CDR3: CASNPEGTEAFF; DNA: TGTGCCAGCAACCCCGAGGGCACTGAAGCTTTCTTT
J: TRBJ1-1; D: -; size: -; V: TRBV6-5; CDR3: CASSYSGEGAEAFF; DNA: TGTGCCAGCAGTTACTCAGGGGAAGGGGCTGAAGCTTTCTTT
J: TRBJ1-6; D: TRBD1; size: -; V: TRBV10-3; CDR3: CAIRIGTANNSPLHF; DNA: TGTGCCATCAGGATAGGGACAGCTAATAATTCACCCCTCCACTTT
J: TRBJ2-1; D: TRBD2; size: -; V: TRBV5-8; CDR3: CASSLVAGRARNEQFF; DNA: TGTGCCAGCAGCTTGGTAGCCGGGAGGGCCCGCAATGAGCAGTTCTTC
J: TRBJ2-5; D: -; size: -; V: TRBV2; CDR3: CASSSWTVQETQYF; DNA: TGTGCCAGCAGCTCCTGGACAGTACAAGAGACCCAGTACTTC
J: TRBJ2-1; D: TRBD1; size: -; V: TRBV11-3; CDR3: CASSSPGTVSYNEQFF; DNA: TGTGCCAGCAGCTCTCCCGGGACAGTCTCCTACAATGAGCAGTTCTTC
J: TRBJ2-3; D: -; size: -; V: TRBV9; CDR3: CASSDPPGLFRTDTQYF; DNA: TGTGCCAGCAGCGACCCGCCCGGCCTGTTTCGCACAGATACGCAGTATTTT
J: TRBJ2-4; D: -; size: -; V: TRBV2; CDR3: CASSDWREGALAKNIQYF; DNA: TGTGCCAGCAGTGATTGGAGGGAGGGGGCCCTAGCCAAAAACATTCAGTACTTC
J: TRBJ2-1; D: TRBD1; size: medium-sized; V: TRBV11-1; CDR3: CASVGGTGSEQFF; DNA: TGTGCCAGCGTAGGCGGGACAGGCAGTGAGCAGTTCTTC
J: TRBJ2-1; D: -; size: once; V: TRBV6-4; CDR3: CASSPSSANEQFF; DNA: TGTGCCAGCAGTCCTTCTAGCGCCAATGAGCAGTTCTTC
J: TRBJ2-7; D: TRBD2; size: once; V: TRBV9; CDR3: CASSPGTSGVYEQYF; DNA: TGTGCCAGCAGCCCCGGGACTAGCGGGGTTTACGAGCAGTACTTC
J: TRBJ2-3; D: TRBD2; size: -; V: TRBV11-2; CDR3: CASSLVAGVIADTQYF; DNA: TGTGCCAGCAGCTTAGTCGCGGGAGTGATCGCAGATACGCAGTATTTT
J: TRBJ1-2; D: TRBD1; size: -; V: TRBV27; CDR3: CASSFAGGYGYTF; DNA: TGTGCCAGCAGTTTTGCAGGGGGCTATGGCTACACCTTC
J: TRBJ2-1; D: TRBD1; size: -; V: TRBV6-1; CDR3: CASSEAGTGNEQFF; DNA: TGTGCCAGCAGTGAAGCCGGGACAGGCAATGAGCAGTTCTTC
J: TRBJ2-7; D: -; size: -; V: TRBV25-1; CDR3: CASSVIGEQYF; DNA: TGTGCCAGCAGTGTGATAGGCGAGCAGTACTTC
J: TRBJ1-2; D: -; size: -; V: TRBV14; CDR3: CASSQVSDGYGYTF; DNA: TGTGCCAGCAGCCAAGTATCGGACGGCTATGGCTACACCTTC
J: TRBJ2-3; D: -; size: once; V: TRBV9; CDR3: CASSVGDGGDTQYF; DNA: TGTGCCAGCAGCGTAGGGGATGGGGGAGATACGCAGTATTTT
J: TRBJ2-7; D: TRBD2; size: few; V: TRBV4-2; CDR3: CASSPKREPSYEQYF; DNA: TGTGCCAGCAGCCCCAAGCGGGAGCCCTCCTACGAGCAGTACTTC
J: TRBJ2-1; D: -; size: -; V: TRBV7-2; CDR3: CASSPTGPDNEQFF; DNA: TGTGCCAGCAGTCCTACTGGACCAGACAATGAGCAGTTCTTC
J: TRBJ1-2; D: -; size: -; V: TRBV11-2; CDR3: CASSATRGYTF; DNA: TGTGCCAGCAGCGCTACTCGTGGCTACACCTTC
J: TRBJ2-1; D: -; size: -; V: TRBV5-6; CDR3: CASSLGKNFHNEQFF; DNA: TGTGCCAGCAGCTTAGGGAAAAACTTCCACAATGAGCAGTTCTTC
J: TRBJ2-3; D: -; size: medium-sized; V: TRBV7-6; CDR3: CASSLSRTDTQYF; DNA: TGTGCCAGCAGCTTGTCCAGGACAGATACGCAGTATTTT
J: TRBJ2-6; D: TRBD1; size: -; V: TRBV5-6; CDR3: CASSHRQGDNVLTF; DNA: TGTGCCAGCAGCCACCGACAGGGTGACAACGTCCTGACTTTC
J: TRBJ2-3; D: -; size: few; V: TRBV5-4; CDR3: CASSLNLPTISTDTQYF; DNA: TGTGCCAGCAGCTTGAACCTTCCAACCATTAGCACAGATACGCAGTATTTT
J: TRBJ2-2; D: -; size: few; V: TRBV6-1; CDR3: CASNAGQINTGELFF; DNA: TGTGCCAGCAATGCGGGACAGATTAACACCGGGGAGCTGTTTTTT
J: TRBJ1-1; D: TRBD1; size: few; V: TRBV2; CDR3: CASSEWDRERTEAFF; DNA: TGTGCCAGCAGTGAGTGGGACAGGGAGAGAACTGAAGCTTTCTTT
J: TRBJ2-7; D: -; size: medium-sized; V: TRBV29-1; CDR3: CSVVSAYEQYF; DNA: TGCAGCGTTGTTTCGGCCTACGAGCAGTACTTC
J: TRBJ2-1; D: TRBD2; size: -; V: TRBV29-1; CDR3: CSVEGGSSYNEQFF; DNA: TGCAGCGTTGAGGGCGGGAGCTCCTACAATGAGCAGTTCTTC
J: TRBJ2-6; D: -; size: -; V: TRBV16; CDR3: CASSQYWGAGANVLTF; DNA: TGTGCCAGCAGCCAATACTGGGGAGCGGGGGCCAACGTCCTGACTTTC
J: TRBJ2-1; D: -; size: medium-sized; V: TRBV6-5; CDR3: CASSTSTENEQFF; DNA: TGTGCCAGCAGCACTAGTACGGAGAATGAGCAGTTCTTC
J: TRBJ2-1; D: TRBD2; size: -; V: TRBV9; CDR3: CASSLGTSGNNEQFF; DNA: TGTGCCAGCAGCCTCGGGACTAGCGGGAACAATGAGCAGTTCTTC
J: TRBJ2-5; D: -; size: -; V: TRBV25-1; CDR3: CASSEGRYQETQYF; DNA: TGTGCCAGCAGTGAAGGACGATATCAGGAGACCCAGTACTTC
J: TRBJ2-7; D: TRBD1; size: -; V: TRBV6-1; CDR3: CASSPRQGLSYEQYF; DNA: TGTGCCAGCAGCCCACGACAGGGGTTGAGCTACGAGCAGTACTTC
J: TRBJ1-5; D: TRBD1; size: -; V: TRBV28; CDR3: CASSTQGAGQPQHF; DNA: TGTGCCAGCAGCACACAGGGGGCAGGACAGCCCCAGCATTTT
J: TRBJ2-1; D: -; size: -; V: TRBV28; CDR3: CASIAMGGPEQFF; DNA: TGTGCCAGCATCGCGATGGGGGGCCCTGAGCAGTTCTTC
J: TRBJ2-6; D: -; size: once; V: TRBV11-2; CDR3: CASSLAFSGANVLTF; DNA: TGTGCCAGCAGCTTAGCGTTCTCTGGGGCCAACGTCCTGACTTTC
J: TRBJ1-2; D: TRBD1; size: -; V: TRBV27; CDR3: CASSTGQGGHYGYTF; DNA: TGTGCCAGCAGTACCGGACAGGGGGGCCATTATGGCTACACCTTC